The rows below give T cell receptor beta chains drawn from one sample of a study of T cell responses to AZD1222 COVID-19 vaccine. TCRdb keeps only in-frame clones here, not all; method: immunoSEQ multiplex PCR. Seen here are some 180,000 clones, 85% to 95% observed once, and the top ten hold 10%. Sequenced here: peripheral blood, sampled on day 0 of AZD1222 vaccination. Receptors originate from an adult in good health. The conserved cysteine and the conserved F or W are not part of the CDR3 here.

TRBV5-1 ASSFRGPPATNEKLF
TRBV19 ASRPRDRDTDTQY
TRBV19 ASSIDLRLAGVYEQY
TRBV7-9 ASSKVTSALQETQY
TRBV4-1 ASSQDPLEAF
TRBV6-5 ASPRTGYRWKGYT
TRBV7-2 ASSLGRNSAYGYT
TRBV6-5 ASSYTGLFDYGYT
TRBV28 ASSLPDGYTRD
TRBV2 ASSDRGAPHTGELF
TRBV6-4 ASGTAGANVLT